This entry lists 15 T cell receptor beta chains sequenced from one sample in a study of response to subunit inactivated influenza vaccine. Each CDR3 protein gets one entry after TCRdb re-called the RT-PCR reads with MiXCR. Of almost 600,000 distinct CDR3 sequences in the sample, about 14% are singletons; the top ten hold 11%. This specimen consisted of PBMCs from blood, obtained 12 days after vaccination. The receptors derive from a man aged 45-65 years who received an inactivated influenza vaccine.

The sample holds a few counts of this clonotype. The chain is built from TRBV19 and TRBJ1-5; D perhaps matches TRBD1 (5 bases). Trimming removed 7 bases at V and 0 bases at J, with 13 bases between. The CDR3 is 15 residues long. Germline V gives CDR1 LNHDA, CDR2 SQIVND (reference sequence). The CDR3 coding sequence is TGTGCCAGTAAGGGGAAGCAGGTTAGCAATCAGCCCCAGCATTTT. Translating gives CASKGKQVSNQPQHF.

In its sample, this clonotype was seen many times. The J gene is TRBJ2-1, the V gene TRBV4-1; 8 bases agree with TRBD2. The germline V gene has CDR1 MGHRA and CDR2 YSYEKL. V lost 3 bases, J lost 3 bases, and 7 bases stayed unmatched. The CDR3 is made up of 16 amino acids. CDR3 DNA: TGCGCCAGCAGCCAGAGAGCGGGGGCCTTCTACAATGAGCAGTTCTTC. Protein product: CASSQRAGAFYNEQFF.

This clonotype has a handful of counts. The CDR3 nucleotides read TGTGCCAGCAGCCAAGAAGGCAAAACACAGAATGAGCAGTTCTTC. This codes for CASSQEGKTQNEQFF. The J gene is TRBJ2-1, the V gene TRBV3-1; the D is unclear. The CDR3 loop spans 15 amino acids. CDR1 and CDR2 from the germline V gene are LGHDT and YNNKEL (reference sequence). V was cut by 0 bases and J by 7 bases, with 13 bases left in between.

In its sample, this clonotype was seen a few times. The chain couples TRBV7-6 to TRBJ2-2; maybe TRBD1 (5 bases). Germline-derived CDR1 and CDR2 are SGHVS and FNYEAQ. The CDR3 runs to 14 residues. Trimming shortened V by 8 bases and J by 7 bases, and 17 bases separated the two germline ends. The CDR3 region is CASSLGDSIGELFF. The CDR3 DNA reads TGTGCCAGCTCCCTAGGGGATTCCATCGGGGAGCTGTTTTTT. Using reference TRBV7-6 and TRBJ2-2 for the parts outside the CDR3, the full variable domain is GAGVSQSPRYKVTKRGQDVALRCDPISGHVSLYWYRQALGQGPEFLTYFNYEAQQDKSGLPNDRFSAERPEGSISTLTIQRTEQRDSAMYRCASSLGDSIGELFFGEGSRLTVL.

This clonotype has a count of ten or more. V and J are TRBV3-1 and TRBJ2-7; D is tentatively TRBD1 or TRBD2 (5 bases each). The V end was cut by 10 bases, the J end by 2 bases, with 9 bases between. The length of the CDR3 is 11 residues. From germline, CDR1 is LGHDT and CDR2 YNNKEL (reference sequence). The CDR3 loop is CATKGPYEQYF. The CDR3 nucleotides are TGTGCCACCAAGGGACCCTACGAGCAGTACTTC.

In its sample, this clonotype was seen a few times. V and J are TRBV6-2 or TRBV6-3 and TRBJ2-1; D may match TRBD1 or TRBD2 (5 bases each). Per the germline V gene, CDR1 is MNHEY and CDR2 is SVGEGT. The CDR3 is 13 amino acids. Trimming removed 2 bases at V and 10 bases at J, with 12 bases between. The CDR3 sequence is CASSYQGRGEQFF. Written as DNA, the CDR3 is TGTGCCAGCAGTTACCAGGGAAGAGGGGAGCAGTTCTTC.

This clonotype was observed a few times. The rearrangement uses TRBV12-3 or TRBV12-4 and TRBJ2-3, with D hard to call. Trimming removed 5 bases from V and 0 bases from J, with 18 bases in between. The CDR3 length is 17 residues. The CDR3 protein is CASSPPPRIPSTDTQYF. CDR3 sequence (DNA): TGTGCCAGCAGTCCCCCCCCTAGAATCCCTAGCACAGATACGCAGTATTTT.

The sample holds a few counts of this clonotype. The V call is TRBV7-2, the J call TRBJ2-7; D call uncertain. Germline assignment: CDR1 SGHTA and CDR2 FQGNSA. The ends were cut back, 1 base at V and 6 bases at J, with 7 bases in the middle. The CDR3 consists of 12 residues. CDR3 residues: CASSLVGSEQYF. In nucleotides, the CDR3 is TGTGCCAGCAGCTTAGTGGGTTCCGAGCAGTACTTC.

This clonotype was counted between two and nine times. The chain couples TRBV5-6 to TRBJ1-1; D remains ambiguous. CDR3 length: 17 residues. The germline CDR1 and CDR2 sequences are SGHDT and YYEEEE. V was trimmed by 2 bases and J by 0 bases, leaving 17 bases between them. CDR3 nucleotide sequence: TGTGCCAGCAGCTTAGATGGGCTGGGAGGGCTGAACACTGAAGCTTTCTTT. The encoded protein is CASSLDGLGGLNTEAFF.

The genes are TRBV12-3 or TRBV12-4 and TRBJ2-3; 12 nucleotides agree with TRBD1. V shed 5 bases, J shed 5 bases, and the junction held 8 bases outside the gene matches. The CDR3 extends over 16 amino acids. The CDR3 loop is CASSTEGQGAIDTQYF. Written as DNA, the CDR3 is TGTGCCAGCAGTACCGAGGGACAGGGGGCCATAGATACGCAGTATTTT.

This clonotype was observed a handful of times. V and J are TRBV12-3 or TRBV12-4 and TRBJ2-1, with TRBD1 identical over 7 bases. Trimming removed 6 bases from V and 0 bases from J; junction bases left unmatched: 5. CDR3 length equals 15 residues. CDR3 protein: CASSMDRSSYNEQFF. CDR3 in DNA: TGTGCCAGCAGCATGGACAGGAGCTCCTACAATGAGCAGTTCTTC.

The CDR3 nucleotides are TGTGCCAGCAGCTTAGATGTGGCTGAAAAACTGTTTTTT. It encodes CASSLDVAEKLFF. This chain connects TRBV7-9 to TRBJ1-4; D is unclear. CDR1 and CDR2 (germline): SEHNR, FQNEAQ (reference sequence). V was pared by 1 base and J by 7 bases, with 7 bases between. This CDR3 comprises 13 residues.

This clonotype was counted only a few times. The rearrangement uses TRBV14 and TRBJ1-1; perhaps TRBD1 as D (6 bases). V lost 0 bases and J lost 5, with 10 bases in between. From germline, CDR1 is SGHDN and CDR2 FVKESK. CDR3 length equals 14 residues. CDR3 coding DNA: TGTGCCAGCAGCCAAGAGATAGGGGGAACTGAAGCTTTCTTT. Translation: CASSQEIGGTEAFF.

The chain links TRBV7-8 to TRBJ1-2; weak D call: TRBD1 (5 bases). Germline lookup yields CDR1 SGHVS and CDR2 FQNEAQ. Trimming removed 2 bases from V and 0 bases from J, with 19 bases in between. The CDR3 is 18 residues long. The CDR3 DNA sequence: TGTGCCAGCAGCTTAAAAGGGGTCGAGGCCTATTCTAACTATGGCTACACCTTC. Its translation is CASSLKGVEAYSNYGYTF.

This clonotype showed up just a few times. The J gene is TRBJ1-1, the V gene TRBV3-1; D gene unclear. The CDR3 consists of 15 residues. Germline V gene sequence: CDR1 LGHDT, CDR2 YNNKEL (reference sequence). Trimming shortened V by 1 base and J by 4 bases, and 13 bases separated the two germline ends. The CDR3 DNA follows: TGTGCCAGCAGCCAAGCAAAGGTGAGAGGCACTGAAGCTTTCTTT. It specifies CASSQAKVRGTEAFF.